This T cell receptor beta chain was retrieved from a study of vaccination and CD4 T cells after COVID-19. This clonotype was observed a few times. The antigen is unknown. Cultured CD4+ T-cell DNA underwent Oncomine TCR Beta short-read sequencing. Using its own MiXCR run on the PCR reads, TCRdb lists one record per CDR3 protein. The sample has 13,000 to 15,000 distinct CDR3 sequences; about half are singletons. Germline loops: CDR1 MDHEN, CDR2 SYDVKM. The CDR3 extends over 14 amino acids. The V gene lost 5 bases and the J gene lost 4 bases, with 14 bases spanning the gap. Specified treatment: roughly nine-day PBMC culture with coronavirus spike peptide pools or control peptides (ViraFEST assay).

The specimen was CD4+ T cells from blood, cultured in vitro. The sequence came from a human donor who had recovered from COVID-19. The rearrangement joins TRBV28 to TRBJ1-2; perhaps TRBD1 as D (6 bases). This CDR3 reads CASSSRGPPYGYTF. DNA of the CDR3: TGTGCCAGCAGTAGCAGGGGCCCCCCCTATGGCTACACCTTC.